This T cell receptor beta chain was identified during a study of blood T cell repertoires in COVID-19. Assay: immunoSEQ multiplex PCR; the TCRdb copy retains only in-frame clones and omits some. The sample includes 210,000 or so clones, 75% to 90% of them seen just once. The specimen sequenced was peripheral blood. The TCR sequence derives from a woman between 40 and 55 years old with acute or convalescent COVID-19.

CDR3 amino acids: CAWGIPGPFSPLHF. The CDR3 DNA is TGTGCCTGGGGAATACCGGGTCCCTTTTCACCCCTCCACTTT. The rearrangement links TRBV30 to TRBJ1-6; D unclear. The CDR3 contains 14 residues. CDR1 is GTSNPN, CDR2 SVGIG, per germline (reference sequence). V was pared by 5 bases and J by 9 bases, with 17 bases between.